The 5 T cell receptor beta chains below were found in one sample sequenced in a study of blood T cell repertoires in COVID-19. The method was immunoSEQ multiplex PCR; TCRdb's version includes in-frame clones alone and lacks a portion of them. The data contain 45,000 to 65,000 clones, 65% to 85% of them singletons. Sample: peripheral blood. These TCRs come from a man aged 65 to 85 with active or convalescent COVID-19.

This clone was detected once. V usage is TRBV2 and J usage is TRBJ1-1; 8 positions match TRBD1. Unmatched junction bases numbered 4, after V lost 5 bases and J lost 2 bases. The CDR3 runs 14 residues. Looked up from germline, CDR1 is SNHLY and CDR2 is FYNNEI. CDR3: CASSIRGLNTEAFF. The CDR3 nucleotides read TGTGCCAGCAGTATCAGGGGGCTTAACACTGAAGCTTTCTTT.

The V and J genes are TRBV6-5 and TRBJ1-1; 8 bases align to TRBD1. This CDR3 has 13 residues. The V gene end was trimmed by 5 bases and the J gene end by 11 bases; junction bases not matched to a gene: 10. CDR1 MNHEY and CDR2 SVGAGI come from the germline V gene. The CDR3 reads CASSPRTGPEAFF. In DNA, the CDR3 is TGTGCCAGCAGTCCGCGGACAGGGCCCGAGGCTTTCTTT.

This chain joins TRBV6-1 and TRBJ2-7; D is perhaps TRBD1 (6 bases). CDR3 length: 16 residues. Trimming stripped 4 bases from V and 6 bases from J, with 22 bases between. Germline assignment: CDR1 MNHNS and CDR2 SASEGT. DNA for the CDR3: TGTGCCAGCAGTGGGTTTTTACAGGGAAAGGGGCGCGAGCAGTACTTC. This codes for CASSGFLQGKGREQYF.

The gene calls are TRBV6-2 or TRBV6-3 and TRBJ2-1, with D perhaps TRBD2 (6 bases). Trimming took 6 bases from V and 4 from J, leaving 19 bases between them. CDR1 is MNHEY, CDR2 SVGEGT, per germline. This CDR3 is 16 amino acids long. CDR3 nucleotides: TGTGCCAGCAGCTCCGGTTCAAGCGGGCTATACAATGAGCAGTTCTTC. Translating gives CASSSGSSGLYNEQFF.

The chain combines TRBV4-1 with TRBJ1-3; D unclear. This CDR3 contains 14 residues. The germline V and J ends were trimmed by 2 bases and 5 bases, with 10 bases remaining between them. In germline, CDR1 is MGHRA, CDR2 YSYEKL. The CDR3 is CASSQPRERNTIYF. CDR3 bases: TGCGCCAGCAGCCAACCACGGGAAAGAAACACCATATATTTT.